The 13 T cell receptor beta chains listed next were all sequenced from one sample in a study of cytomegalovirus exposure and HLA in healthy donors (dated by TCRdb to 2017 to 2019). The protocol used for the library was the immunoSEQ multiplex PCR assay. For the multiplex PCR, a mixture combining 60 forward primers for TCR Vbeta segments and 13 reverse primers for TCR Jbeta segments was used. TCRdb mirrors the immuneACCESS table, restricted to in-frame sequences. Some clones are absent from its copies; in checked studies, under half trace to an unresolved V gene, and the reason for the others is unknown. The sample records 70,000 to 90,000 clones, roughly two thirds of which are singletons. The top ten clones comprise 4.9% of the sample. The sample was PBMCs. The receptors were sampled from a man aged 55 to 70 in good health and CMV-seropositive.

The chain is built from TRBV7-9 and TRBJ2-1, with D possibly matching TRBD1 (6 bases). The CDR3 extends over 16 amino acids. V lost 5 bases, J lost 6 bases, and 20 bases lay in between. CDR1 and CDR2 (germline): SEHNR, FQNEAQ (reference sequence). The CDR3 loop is CASSIATGPHGNEQFF. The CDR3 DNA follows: TGTGCCAGCAGCATTGCGACAGGCCCACACGGCAATGAGCAGTTCTTC.

The CDR3 DNA follows: TGTGCCATCAGCCGGACTAGCGGGAGCACAGATACGCAGTATTTT. It codes for CAISRTSGSTDTQYF. The chain has TRBV10-3 and TRBJ2-3, with 11 bases identical to TRBD2. The CDR3 loop spans 15 amino acids. Germline V gene sequence: CDR1 ENHRY, CDR2 SYGVKD. The ends lost 6 bases at V and 0 bases at J; junction bases unmatched: 2.

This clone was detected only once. The CDR3 loop reads CASSPQGTGRPLHF. CDR3 sequence (DNA): TGTGCCAGCAGCCCGCAGGGGACAGGGAGACCCCTCCACTTT. The V and J genes are TRBV7-9 and TRBJ1-6; 9 bases match TRBD1. The junction had 8 bases not matched to a gene; V was cut back by 5 bases and J by 12 bases. Germline V gives CDR1 SEHNR, CDR2 FQNEAQ (reference sequence). The CDR3 sequence is 14 residues long.

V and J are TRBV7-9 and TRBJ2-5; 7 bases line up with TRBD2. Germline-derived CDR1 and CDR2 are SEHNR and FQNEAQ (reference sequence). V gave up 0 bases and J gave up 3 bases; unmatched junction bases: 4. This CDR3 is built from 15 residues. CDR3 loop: CASSLARGGKETQYF. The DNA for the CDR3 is TGTGCCAGCAGCTTAGCGAGGGGAGGGAAAGAGACCCAGTACTTC.

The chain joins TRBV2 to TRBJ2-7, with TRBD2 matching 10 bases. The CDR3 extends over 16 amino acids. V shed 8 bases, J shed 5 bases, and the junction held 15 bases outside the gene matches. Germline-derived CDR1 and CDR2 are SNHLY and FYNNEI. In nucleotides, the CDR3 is TGTGCCAGCCTGATTTTTACTAGCGGGAAAAGTAACGAGCAGTACTTC. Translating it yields CASLIFTSGKSNEQYF.

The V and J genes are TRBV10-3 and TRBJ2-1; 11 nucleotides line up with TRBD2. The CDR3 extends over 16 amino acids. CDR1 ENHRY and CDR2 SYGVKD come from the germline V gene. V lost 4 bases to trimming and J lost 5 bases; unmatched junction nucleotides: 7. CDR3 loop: CAISGDETSGNNEQFF. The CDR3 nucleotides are TGTGCCATCAGTGGAGATGAGACTAGCGGGAACAATGAGCAGTTCTTC.

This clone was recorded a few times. CDR3 DNA sequence: TGCGCCAGCAGCCCTGGGGAAGGGACAGGGAGCGAAAAACTGTTTTTT. Translation: CASSPGEGTGSEKLFF. The rearrangement joins TRBV4-3 to TRBJ1-4; TRBD1 agrees at 9 bases. The CDR3 length is 16 residues. The V gene end was trimmed by 4 bases and the J gene end by 8 bases; junction bases not matched to a gene: 11. CDR1 is LGHNA and CDR2 is YSLEER in the germline V gene.

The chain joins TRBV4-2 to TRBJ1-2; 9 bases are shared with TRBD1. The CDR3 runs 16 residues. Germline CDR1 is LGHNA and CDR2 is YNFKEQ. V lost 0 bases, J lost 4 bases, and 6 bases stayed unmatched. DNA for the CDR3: TGTGCCAGCAGCCAAGAGGTAGCGGACAGGGGCTATGGCTACACCTTC. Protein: CASSQEVADRGYGYTF.

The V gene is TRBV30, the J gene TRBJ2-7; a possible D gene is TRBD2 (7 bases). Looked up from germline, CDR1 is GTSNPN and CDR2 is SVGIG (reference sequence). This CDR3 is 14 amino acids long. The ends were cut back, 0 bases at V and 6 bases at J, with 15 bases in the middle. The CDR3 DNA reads TGTGCCTGGAGTGTACTGGGGGGGCCAGGCGAGCAGTACTTC. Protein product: CAWSVLGGPGEQYF.

The CDR3 bases are TGTGCCAGCAGTGTGGGGGGGAGCAAAAACATTCAGTACTTC. Its protein product is CASSVGGSKNIQYF. The chain links TRBV2 to TRBJ2-4, with 7 bases matching TRBD2. Trimming removed 4 bases from V and 3 bases from J; junction bases left unmatched: 3. Looked up from germline, CDR1 is SNHLY and CDR2 is FYNNEI. CDR3 length: 14 residues.

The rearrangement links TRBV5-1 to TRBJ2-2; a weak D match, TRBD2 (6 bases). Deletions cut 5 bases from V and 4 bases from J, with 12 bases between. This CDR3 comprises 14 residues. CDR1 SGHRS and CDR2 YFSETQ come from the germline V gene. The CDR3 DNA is TGCGCCAGCAGACAACGGGGGACCACCGGGGAGCTGTTTTTT. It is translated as CASRQRGTTGELFF.

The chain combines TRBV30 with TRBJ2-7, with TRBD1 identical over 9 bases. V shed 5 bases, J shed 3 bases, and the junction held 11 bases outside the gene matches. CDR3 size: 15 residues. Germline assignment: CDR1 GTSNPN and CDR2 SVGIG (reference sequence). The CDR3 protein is CAWGAGTGLFYEQYF. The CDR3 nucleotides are TGTGCCTGGGGCGCGGGGACAGGGCTTTTCTACGAGCAGTACTTC.

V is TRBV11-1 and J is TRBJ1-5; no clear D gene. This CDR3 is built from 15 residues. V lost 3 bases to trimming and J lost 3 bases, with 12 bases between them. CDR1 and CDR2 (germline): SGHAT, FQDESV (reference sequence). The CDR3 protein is CASSLRDGYNQPQHF. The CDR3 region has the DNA TGTGCCAGCAGCTTGAGGGATGGCTACAATCAGCCCCAGCATTTT.